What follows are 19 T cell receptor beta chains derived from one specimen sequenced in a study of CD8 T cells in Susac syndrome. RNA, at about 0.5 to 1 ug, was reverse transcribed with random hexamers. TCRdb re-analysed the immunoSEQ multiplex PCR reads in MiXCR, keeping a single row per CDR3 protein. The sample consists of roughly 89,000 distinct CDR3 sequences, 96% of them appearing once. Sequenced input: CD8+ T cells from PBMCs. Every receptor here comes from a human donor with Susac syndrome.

The CDR3 region has the DNA TGTGCCTGGAGGAACAGGGGGCTGGGGAGCAATCAGCCCCAGCATTTT. It codes for CAWRNRGLGSNQPQHF. The J gene is TRBJ1-5, the V gene TRBV30, with 9 bases fitting TRBD1. Per the germline V gene, CDR1 is GTSNPN and CDR2 is SVGIG (reference sequence). V lost 3 bases to trimming and J lost 1 base; unmatched junction nucleotides: 7. The CDR3 contains 16 residues.

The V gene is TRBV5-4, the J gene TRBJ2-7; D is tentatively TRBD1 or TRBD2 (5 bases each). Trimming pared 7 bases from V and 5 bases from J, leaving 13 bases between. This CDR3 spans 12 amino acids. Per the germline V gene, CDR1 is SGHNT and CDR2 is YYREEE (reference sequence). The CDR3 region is CASGDSGDEQYF. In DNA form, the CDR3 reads TGTGCCAGCGGAGACAGCGGAGACGAGCAGTACTTC.

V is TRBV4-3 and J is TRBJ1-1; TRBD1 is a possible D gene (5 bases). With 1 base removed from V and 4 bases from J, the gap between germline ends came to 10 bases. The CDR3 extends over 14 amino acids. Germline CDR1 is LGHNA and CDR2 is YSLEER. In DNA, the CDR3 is TGCGCCAGCAGCCAAGTGTTTGGGACCACTGAAGCTTTCTTT. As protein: CASSQVFGTTEAFF.

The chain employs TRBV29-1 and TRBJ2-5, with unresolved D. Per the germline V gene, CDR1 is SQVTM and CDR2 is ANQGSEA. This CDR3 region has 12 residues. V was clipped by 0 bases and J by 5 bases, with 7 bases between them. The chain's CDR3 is CSVEDLRETQYF. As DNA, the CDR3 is TGCAGCGTTGAAGATCTTCGGGAGACCCAGTACTTC.

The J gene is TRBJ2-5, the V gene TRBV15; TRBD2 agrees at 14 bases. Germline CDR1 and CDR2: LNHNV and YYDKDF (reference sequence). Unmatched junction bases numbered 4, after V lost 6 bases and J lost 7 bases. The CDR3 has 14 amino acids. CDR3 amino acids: CATRGTSGSGTQYF. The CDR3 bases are TGTGCCACCAGGGGGACTAGCGGGAGCGGGACCCAGTACTTC.

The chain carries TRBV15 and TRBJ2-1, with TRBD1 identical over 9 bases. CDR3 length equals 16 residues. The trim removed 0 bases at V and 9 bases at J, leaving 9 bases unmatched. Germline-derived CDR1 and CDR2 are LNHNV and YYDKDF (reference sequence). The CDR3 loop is CATSRERDRGSSEQFF. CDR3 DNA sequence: TGTGCCACCAGCAGAGAACGTGACAGGGGGTCCTCTGAGCAGTTCTTC.

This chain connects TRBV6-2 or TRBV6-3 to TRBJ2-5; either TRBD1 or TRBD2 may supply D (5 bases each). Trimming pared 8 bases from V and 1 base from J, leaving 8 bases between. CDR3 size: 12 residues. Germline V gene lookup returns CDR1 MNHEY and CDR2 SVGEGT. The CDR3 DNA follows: TGTGCCAGCGGGACCTTCCAAGAGACCCAGTACTTC. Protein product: CASGTFQETQYF.

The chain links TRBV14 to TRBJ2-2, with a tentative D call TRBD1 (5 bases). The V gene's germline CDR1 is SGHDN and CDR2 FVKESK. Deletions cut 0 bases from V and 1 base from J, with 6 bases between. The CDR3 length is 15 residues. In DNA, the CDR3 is TGTGCCAGCAGCCAAGAAACAGGGAACACCGGGGAGCTGTTTTTT. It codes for CASSQETGNTGELFF.

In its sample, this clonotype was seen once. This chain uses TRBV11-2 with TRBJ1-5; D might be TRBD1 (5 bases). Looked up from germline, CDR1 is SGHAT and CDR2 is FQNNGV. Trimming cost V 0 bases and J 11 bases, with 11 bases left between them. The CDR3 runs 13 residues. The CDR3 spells CASSLERGSAQHF. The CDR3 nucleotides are TGTGCCAGCAGCTTAGAGAGGGGATCGGCCCAGCATTTT.

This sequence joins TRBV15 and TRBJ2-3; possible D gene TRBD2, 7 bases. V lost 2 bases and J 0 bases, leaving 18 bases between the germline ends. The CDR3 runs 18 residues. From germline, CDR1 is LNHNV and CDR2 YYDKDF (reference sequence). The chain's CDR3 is CATSRFGGAYPSTDTQYF. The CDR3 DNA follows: TGTGCCACCAGCAGATTTGGGGGGGCCTACCCTAGCACAGATACGCAGTATTTT. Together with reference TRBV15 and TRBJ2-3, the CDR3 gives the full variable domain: DAMVIQNPRYQVTQFGKPVTLSCSQTLNHNVMYWYQQKSSQAPKLLFHYYDKDFNNEADTPDNFQSRRPNTSFCFLDIRSPGLGDTAMYLCATSRFGGAYPSTDTQYFGPGTRLTVL.

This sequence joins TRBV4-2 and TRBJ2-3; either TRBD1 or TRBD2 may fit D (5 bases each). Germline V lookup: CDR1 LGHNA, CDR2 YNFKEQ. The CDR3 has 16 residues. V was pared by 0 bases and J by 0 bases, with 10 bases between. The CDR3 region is CASSQDGAGSTDTQYF. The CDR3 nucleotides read TGTGCCAGCAGCCAAGACGGGGCAGGTAGCACAGATACGCAGTATTTT.

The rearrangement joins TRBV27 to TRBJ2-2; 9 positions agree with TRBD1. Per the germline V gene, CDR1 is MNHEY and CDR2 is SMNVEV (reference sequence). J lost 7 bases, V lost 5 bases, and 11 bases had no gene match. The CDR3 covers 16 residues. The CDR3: CASSLRTGVLGGELFF. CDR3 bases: TGTGCCAGCAGTCTCCGGACAGGGGTGCTTGGCGGGGAGCTGTTTTTT.

CDR3 nucleotides: TGTGCCAGCAGTTTAGGAGGGGGCAATCAGCCCCAGCATTTT. Translating it yields CASSLGGGNQPQHF. V usage is TRBV6-2 or TRBV6-3 and J usage is TRBJ1-5, with D tentatively TRBD1 (5 bases). The V and J ends lost 4 bases and 2 bases respectively, with 9 bases between them. In germline, CDR1 is MNHEY, CDR2 SVGEGT. CDR3 length: 14 amino acids.

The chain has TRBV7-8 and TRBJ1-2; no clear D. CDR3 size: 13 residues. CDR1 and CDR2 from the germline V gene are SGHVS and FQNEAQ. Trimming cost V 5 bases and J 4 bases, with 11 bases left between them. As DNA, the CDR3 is TGTGCCAGCAGCACCCGGGCCGGCTATGGCTACACCTTC. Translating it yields CASSTRAGYGYTF.

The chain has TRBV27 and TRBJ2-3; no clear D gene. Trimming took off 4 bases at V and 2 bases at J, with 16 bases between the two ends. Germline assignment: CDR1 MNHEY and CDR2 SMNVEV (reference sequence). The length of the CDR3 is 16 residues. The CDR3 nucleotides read TGTGCCAGCAGTTCCCTGCGACCCGCGAACACAGATACGCAGTATTTT. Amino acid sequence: CASSSLRPANTDTQYF.

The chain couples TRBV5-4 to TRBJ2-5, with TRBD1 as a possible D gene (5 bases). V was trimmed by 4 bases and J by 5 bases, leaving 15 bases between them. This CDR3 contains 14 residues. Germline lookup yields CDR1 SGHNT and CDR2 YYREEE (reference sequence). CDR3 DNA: TGTGCCAGCAGCACCCGGACACCGCGGGAGACCCAGTACTTC. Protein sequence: CASSTRTPRETQYF.

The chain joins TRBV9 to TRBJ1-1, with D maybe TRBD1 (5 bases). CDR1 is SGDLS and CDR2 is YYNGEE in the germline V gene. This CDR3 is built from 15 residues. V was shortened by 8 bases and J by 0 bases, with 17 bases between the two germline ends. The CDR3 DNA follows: TGTGCCAGTACCGCCGGGGCTTGGATGAACACTGAAGCTTTCTTT. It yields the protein CASTAGAWMNTEAFF.

The CDR3 sequence is CASSSVQGLTDTQYF. CDR3 nucleotide sequence: TGTGCCAGCAGCTCTGTACAGGGTCTCACAGATACGCAGTATTTT. This chain uses TRBV5-6 with TRBJ2-3; D perhaps matches TRBD1 (6 bases). Germline V gene data show CDR1 as SGHDT and CDR2 as YYEEEE. The CDR3 extends over 15 amino acids. V lost 3 bases, J lost 2 bases, and 13 bases lay in between.

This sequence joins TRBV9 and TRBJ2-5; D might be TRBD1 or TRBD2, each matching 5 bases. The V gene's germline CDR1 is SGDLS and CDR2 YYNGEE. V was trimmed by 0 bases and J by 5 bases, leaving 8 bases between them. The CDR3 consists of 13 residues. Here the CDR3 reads CASSVEEGETQYF. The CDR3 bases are TGTGCCAGCAGCGTAGAAGAGGGGGAGACCCAGTACTTC.